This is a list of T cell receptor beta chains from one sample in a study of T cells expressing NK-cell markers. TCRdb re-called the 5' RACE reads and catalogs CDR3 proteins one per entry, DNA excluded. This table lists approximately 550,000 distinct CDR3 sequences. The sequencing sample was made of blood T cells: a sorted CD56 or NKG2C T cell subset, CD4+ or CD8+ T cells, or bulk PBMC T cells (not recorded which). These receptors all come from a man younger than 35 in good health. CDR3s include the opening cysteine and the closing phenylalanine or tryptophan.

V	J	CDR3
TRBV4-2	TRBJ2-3	CASSPRPEGGTDTQYF
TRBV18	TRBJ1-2	CASSPGASVRDGYYGYTF
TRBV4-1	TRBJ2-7	CASSQWVVVDEQYF
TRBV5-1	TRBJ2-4	CASSLRGLGASKNIQYF
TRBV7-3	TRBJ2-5	CASSRGSVETQYF
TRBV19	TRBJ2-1	CASSIMGLAGEDEQFF
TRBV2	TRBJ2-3	CASSVAVSFGDTQYF
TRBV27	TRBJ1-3	CASSSGQAISGNTIYF
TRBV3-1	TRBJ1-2	CASSQVEGRGYTF
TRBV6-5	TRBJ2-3	CASRSRLGTDTQYF
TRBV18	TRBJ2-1	CASSPPNWGENEQFF
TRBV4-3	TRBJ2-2	CASSQRASDTGELFF
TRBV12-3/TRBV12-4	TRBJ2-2	CASSESGTSGRGELFF
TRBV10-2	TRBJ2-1	CASSGLAGSYNEQFF
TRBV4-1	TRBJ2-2	CASSRETLTGELFF
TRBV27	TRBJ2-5	CASSPIVKGETQYF
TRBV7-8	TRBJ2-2	CASSPTIAGVIAGELFF
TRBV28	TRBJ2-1	CASSPGAAHNEQFF
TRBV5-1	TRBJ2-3	CASSLGGLYADTQYF
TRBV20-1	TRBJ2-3	CSAREGPDTQYF
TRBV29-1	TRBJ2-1	CSVEDIKGVWFF
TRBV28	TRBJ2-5	CASSAGTEETQYF
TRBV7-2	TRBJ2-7	CASSPMNEQYF
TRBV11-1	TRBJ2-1	CASSLALGQGFLNEQFF
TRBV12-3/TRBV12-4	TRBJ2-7	CASAEGGYEQYF
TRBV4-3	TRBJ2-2	CASSPRVAGATGELFF
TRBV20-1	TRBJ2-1	CSAIRDFNPPNEQFF
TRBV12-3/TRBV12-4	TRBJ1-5	CASRSQEYSNQPQHF
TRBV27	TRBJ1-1	CASRRPGANTEAFF
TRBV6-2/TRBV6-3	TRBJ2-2	CASSSTGTREAGELFF
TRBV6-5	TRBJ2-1	CASTRIGTSGRNNEQFF
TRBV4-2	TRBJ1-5	CASSQSGRTNQPQHF
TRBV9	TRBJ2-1	CASSVVTGGLRNEQFF
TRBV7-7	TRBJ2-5	CASSRNPASQETQYF
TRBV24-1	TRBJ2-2	CATSEEGVLSVRELFF
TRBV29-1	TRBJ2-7	CSVRDLRSYEQYF
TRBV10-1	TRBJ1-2	CASSWDRDSSYTF
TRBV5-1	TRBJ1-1	CASSRGFGTGTKDTEAFF
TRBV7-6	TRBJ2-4	CASSPVPSGAKNIQYF
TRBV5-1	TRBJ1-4	CASSLDRGGFATNEKLFF
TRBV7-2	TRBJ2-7	CASSLGTLFSYEQYF
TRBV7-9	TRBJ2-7	CASSRAGASYEQYF
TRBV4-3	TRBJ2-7	CASSQDWSSGRNYEQYF
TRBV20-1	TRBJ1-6	CSAPFLELALHF
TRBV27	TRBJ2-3	CASRYRASGTDTQYF
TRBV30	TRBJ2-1	CAWSFTSAYNEQFF
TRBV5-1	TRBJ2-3	CASSPRQTDTQYF
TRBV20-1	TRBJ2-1	CSANPNRVRYNEQFF
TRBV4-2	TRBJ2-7	CASSQGDANYEQYF
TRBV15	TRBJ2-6	CATSARTGFGANVLTF